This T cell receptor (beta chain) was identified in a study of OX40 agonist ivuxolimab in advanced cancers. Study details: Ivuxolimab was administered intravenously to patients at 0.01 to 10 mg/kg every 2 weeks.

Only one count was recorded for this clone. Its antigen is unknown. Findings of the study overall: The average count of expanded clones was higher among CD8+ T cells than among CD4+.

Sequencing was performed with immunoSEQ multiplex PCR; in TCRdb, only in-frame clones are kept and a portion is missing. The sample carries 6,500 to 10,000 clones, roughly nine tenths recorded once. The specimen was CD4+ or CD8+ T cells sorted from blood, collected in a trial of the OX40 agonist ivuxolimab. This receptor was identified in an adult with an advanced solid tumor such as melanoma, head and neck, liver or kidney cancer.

In DNA form, the CDR3 reads TGCGCCAGCAGCCAGGGTGGGACTCCCAGGGATGGCTACACCTTC. This translates into CASSQGGTPRDGYTF. This chain links TRBV4-1 with TRBJ1-2; maybe TRBD1 (5 bases). Germline lookup yields CDR1 MGHRA and CDR2 YSYEKL. This CDR3 is built from 15 residues. Trimming took 3 bases from V and 6 from J, leaving 17 bases between them.